This T cell receptor (beta chain) was observed in a study of T cell repertoires in cytomegalovirus infection (dated by TCRdb to the late 2010s). Looking at the study overall: Donor HLA type was relevant to the analysis, because carriage of CMV infection together with the matching HLA type was indicated by public TCR beta signatures.

The research as a whole found: The ex vivo response was dominated by HLA-C-restricted CMV-specific TCR beta clonotypes, and the single most frequent clonotype in two of eight donors was supplied by these HLA-C-restricted clonotypes. Carriers of CMV infection plus the relevant HLA type were discriminated by the cumulative frequency of public TCR beta family members in the study cohort and in an independent roughly 400-donor cohort.

TCRdb records Illumina HiSeq 1500 as the sequencer. Clones were called with MiXCR by TCRdb after fastp trimmed the public reads at Q25, and only in-frame beta chains were retained. Under each unique CDR3 protein, matching rows form one entry showing the most common genes and DNA. The sample table records around 450,000 distinct CDR3 sequences; approximately 32% of these occur just once. Clones ranked in the top ten supply about an eighth of the sample. This clonotype was recorded only once. Its antigen is currently not known. Base qualities are not at hand, and no much larger clone is one base apart. A single read counts as weak evidence. Based on the germline V gene, the CDR1 and CDR2 sequences are SGHRS and YFSETQ. From V the trimming removes 2 bases and from J it removes 6 bases, while the gene matches leave 7 bases of the junction unaccounted for. Including the terminal cysteine and phenylalanine, the CDR3 comprises 14 residues. The entry retains the CDR3 DNA only, 42 bases that are in frame from base 1.

This TCR was sampled from a human donor in good health (CMV status not recorded). Some clones in this sample may be carry-over from other donors' samples. Sequencing was carried out using PBMCs. The chain is assembled from TRBV5-1 and TRBJ1-1, with 7 bases aligning to TRBD1. The DNA sequence is TGCGCCAGCAGCTTCCTTGACAGGGCAGCTGAAGCTTTCTTT. Translated, this gives CASSFLDRAAEAFF.